This T cell receptor (beta chain) was identified in a study of T-cell reconstitution after alpha-beta-depleted transplantation in children. Unique molecular identifiers featured in how the TCRbeta library was prepared. TCRdb itself ran the PCR reads through MiXCR, one entry per CDR3 protein. This table holds over 200,000 distinct CDR3 sequences, around 8.4% found once. This clonotype was seen repeatedly, ten times or more. Losses at the gene ends were 7 bases for V and 4 bases for J; bases not matched to a gene: 9. This CDR3 is 15 amino acids long. From germline, CDR1 is LNHNV and CDR2 YYDKDF (reference sequence).

The sample was PBMCs, mostly from graft donor cells, taken 360 days after TCRalphabeta/CD19-depleted stem cell transplant. This sequence joins TRBV15 and TRBJ2-1, with 8 bases matching TRBD2. The clonotype originates from a male patient aged 2-15 years who had a stem cell transplant for acute myeloid leukemia, so the T cells may come from the graft donor. The CDR3 is CATTQRGGGYNEQFF. The CDR3 DNA follows: TGTGCCACCACCCAACGGGGGGGAGGGTACAATGAGCAGTTCTTC.